This paragraph covers one TCR beta chain sequence. Its target antigen remains unknown. Per-base qualities were not stored, and no clone one base away is much larger. The donors were healthy, HIV-negative adults who had no recently reported acute infections or vaccinations. Only Caucasian adults living in Nashville, Tennessee, USA were represented among the donors. The CD8 memory samples were a combination of magnetically selected CD45RO+ cells and CCR7-negative CD45RA+ effector memory (TemRA) cells. After blood collection by leukapheresis, PBMCs were isolated using Ficoll-Histopaque density gradient centrifugation and then cryopreserved in the vapor phase of liquid nitrogen. Purity and quantity of every magnetically sorted T cell population were checked by analytical flow cytometry. Genomic DNA was isolated from each sorted fraction and quantified by UV absorbance on a Nanodrop 2000c. This record belongs to a study of shared clonotypes between healthy human individuals (TCRdb year 2020). Notes on the research overall: Three men and a couple of women, aged 18 to 49 years, made up the cohort. Per donor, three plates each were used for CD4 naive and CD4 memory, two for CD8 naive, and one for CD8 memory. To estimate repertoire size and how much clonotypes are shared between individuals, the study performed deep sequencing of blood TCR repertoires from roughly five healthy adults. To increase sequencing depth and limit assay-specific biases, TCR repertoire library preparation and sequencing were carried out by different laboratories using diverse techniques. Between about 0.9 and 10 billion PBMCs per donor were obtained by leukapheresis. Beyond this particular receptor, the publication reports: Because the study included only a small number of donors, the genetic and exposure-history diversity represented was limited. Sampling was limited to blood, and TCR repertoires in tissue likely differ from TCR repertoires in blood. When several donors were compared, the shared fraction of clonotypes was 5% to 6.5% for naive CD4, over 3% for naive CD8, 2% to 2.5% for memory CD4, and 0.35% to 0.5% for memory CD8. Compared with non-shared clonotypes, the clonotypes found in all four sorted-subset donors had higher generation probabilities. Pairwise subsampling led to the expectation that sequencing depth would affect the degree of clonotype sharing among donors. Naive subsets generally had larger estimated clonotype richness than memory subsets. Even with the large sequencing depth, rarefaction of the sorted-subset datasets indicated that sequencing was incomplete.

The CDR3 runs 15 amino acids, cysteine and phenylalanine included. Left in the record is the CDR3 DNA by itself, 45 bases read in frame from the first base. In the germline V gene (reference sequence), CDR1 corresponds to LNHDA and CDR2 to SQIVND. For this chain, trimming is 2 bases at the V end and 3 bases at the J end, and the number of junction bases without a gene match is 4. TCR CDR3 regions were amplified from genomic DNA by multiplex PCR using the deep immunoSEQ assay. Extracted genomic DNA from each cell subset was distributed evenly across all wells of several immunoSEQ 96-well plates, and each plate was treated as a replicate. Each replicate PCR for sorted subsets received around 210 ng genomic DNA, equal to about 29,000 T cell genomes. Purified libraries were measured with a Qubit 3.0 fluorometer, size-checked on a Bioanalyzer 2100, and measured again with the KAPA Library Quantification kit. Every immunoSEQ 96-well plate was sequenced on a separate single-read 150-cycle Illumina NextSeq 550 flow cell. As for the authors' bioinformatics: The immunoSEQ output contained only junctional sequences without quality scores, so filtering could not match that applied to full-length reads. Sequences were annotated with PyIR, a Python wrapper for IgBLAST v1.9, using IMGT germline references to assign V/J genes and CDR3. Reads were removed for weak V/J assignments (E-value above 1e-6), missing CDR3, stop codons, out-of-frame junctions, or ambiguous translated residues. V3J clonotypes were defined by identical inferred V gene, J gene, and CDR3 amino acid sequence. The percentage overlap between two repertoires was calculated by dividing the number of shared unique clonotypes by the size of the smaller repertoire. Richness of each repertoire was evaluated using RTK rarefaction, the Chao1 estimator, and Recon v2.1 estimates of unobserved clonotypes. OLGA was used to compute generation probabilities for all TCRbeta clonotypes that the gDNA method yielded from a few donors. Imported from immuneACCESS, the table was reduced by TCRdb to in-frame sequences with V and J called. These copies leave out some clones; in studies compared against another copy, an unresolved V gene accounts for under half, and the cause of the remainder is not known. Clonal size and the V and J genes are those of that table, whereas D and trimming came from the DNA. For this sample the table gives more than 90,000 clones, of which about 68% were detected only once. The ten top clones hold over 35% of the sample.

Sequenced input: memory CD8+ T cells sorted from blood. The cell subset or site tag for this specimen amounts to: CD45RO+ cells pooled with CCR7-negative TemRA cells. The chain employs TRBV19 and TRBJ1-5; 7 bases in the junction line up with TRBD1. The TCR originated in a young man in good health. The CDR3 in this case is CASSIQDRINQPQHF. The nucleotide sequence reads as follows: TGTGCCAGTAGTATACAGGACAGGATCAATCAGCCCCAGCATTTT. The variable domain in full, with residues beyond the CDR3 obtained from the reference TRBV19 and TRBJ1-5 genes, is DGGITQSPKYLFRKEGQNVTLSCEQNLNHDAMYWYRQDPGQGLRLIYYSQIVNDFQKGDIAEGYSVSREKKESFPLTVTSAQKNPTAFYLCASSIQDRINQPQHFGDGTRLSIL.